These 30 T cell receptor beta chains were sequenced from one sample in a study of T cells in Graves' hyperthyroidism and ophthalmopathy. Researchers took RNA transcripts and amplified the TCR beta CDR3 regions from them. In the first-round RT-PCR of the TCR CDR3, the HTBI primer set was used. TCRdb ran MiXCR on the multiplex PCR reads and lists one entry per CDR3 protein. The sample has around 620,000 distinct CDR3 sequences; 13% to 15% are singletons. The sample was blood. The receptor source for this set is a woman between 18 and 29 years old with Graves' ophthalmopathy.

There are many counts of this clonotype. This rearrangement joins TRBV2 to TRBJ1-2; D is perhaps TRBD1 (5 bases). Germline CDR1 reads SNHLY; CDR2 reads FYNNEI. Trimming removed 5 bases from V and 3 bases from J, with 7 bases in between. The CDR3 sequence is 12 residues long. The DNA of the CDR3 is TGTGCCAGCAGTTGGGGGGACTATGGCTACACCTTC. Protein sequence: CASSWGDYGYTF.

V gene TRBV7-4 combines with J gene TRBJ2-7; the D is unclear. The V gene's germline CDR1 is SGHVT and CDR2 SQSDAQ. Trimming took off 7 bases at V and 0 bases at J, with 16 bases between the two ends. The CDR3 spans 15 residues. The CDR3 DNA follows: TGTGCCAGCAATTTGAACACGATTAGCTCCTACGAGCAGTACTTC. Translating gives CASNLNTISSYEQYF.

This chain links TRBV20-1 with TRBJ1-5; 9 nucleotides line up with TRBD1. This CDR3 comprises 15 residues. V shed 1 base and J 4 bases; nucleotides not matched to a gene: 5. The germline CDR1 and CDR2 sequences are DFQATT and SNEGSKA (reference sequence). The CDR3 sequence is CSARVTGTGNQPQHF. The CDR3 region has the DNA TGCAGTGCTAGAGTTACCGGGACAGGGAATCAGCCCCAGCATTTT.

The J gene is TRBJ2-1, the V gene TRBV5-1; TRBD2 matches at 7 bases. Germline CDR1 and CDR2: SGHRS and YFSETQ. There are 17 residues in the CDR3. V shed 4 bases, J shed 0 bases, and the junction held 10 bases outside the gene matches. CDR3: CASSPSETSSSYNEQFF. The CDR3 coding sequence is TGCGCCAGCAGCCCTTCCGAGACTAGCAGCTCCTACAATGAGCAGTTCTTC. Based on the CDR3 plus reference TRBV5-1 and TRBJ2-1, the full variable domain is KAGVTQTPRYLIKTRGQQVTLSCSPISGHRSVSWYQQTPGQGLQFLFEYFSETQRNKGNFPGRFSGRQFSNSRSEMNVSTLELGDSALYLCASSPSETSSSYNEQFFGPGTRLTVL.

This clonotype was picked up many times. DNA of the CDR3: TGTGCCAGCAGCGAAGAACCCCGAGGCCGTGGCTACACCTTC. Amino acid sequence: CASSEEPRGRGYTF. This rearrangement joins TRBV9 to TRBJ1-2; D uncertain. CDR3 length: 14 residues. The germline V and J ends were trimmed by 3 bases and 7 bases, with 16 bases remaining between them. Looked up from germline, CDR1 is SGDLS and CDR2 is YYNGEE.

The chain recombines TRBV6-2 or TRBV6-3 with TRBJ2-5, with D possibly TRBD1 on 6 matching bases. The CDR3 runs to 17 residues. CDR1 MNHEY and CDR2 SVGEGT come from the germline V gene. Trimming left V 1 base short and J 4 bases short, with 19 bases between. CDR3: CASSYFQGSGFGETQYF. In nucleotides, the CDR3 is TGTGCCAGCAGTTACTTCCAGGGGAGTGGATTCGGAGAGACCCAGTACTTC.

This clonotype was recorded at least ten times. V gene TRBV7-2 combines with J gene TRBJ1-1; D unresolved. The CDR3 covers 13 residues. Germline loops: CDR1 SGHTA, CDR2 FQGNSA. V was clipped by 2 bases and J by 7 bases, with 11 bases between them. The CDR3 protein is CASSLTVRDEAFF. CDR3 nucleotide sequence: TGTGCCAGCAGCTTAACCGTCCGGGATGAAGCTTTCTTT.

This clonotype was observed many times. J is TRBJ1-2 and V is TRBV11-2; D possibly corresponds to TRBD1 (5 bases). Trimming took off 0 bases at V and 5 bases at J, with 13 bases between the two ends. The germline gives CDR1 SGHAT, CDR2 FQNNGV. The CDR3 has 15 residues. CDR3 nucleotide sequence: TGTGCCAGCAGCTTAGAGCCCGGGACCCATTATGGCTACACCTTC. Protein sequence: CASSLEPGTHYGYTF.

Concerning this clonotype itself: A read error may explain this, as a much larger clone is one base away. The CDR3 sequence is CASSPTSTGGGMSTEAFF. As DNA, the CDR3 is TGCGCCAGCAGCCCCACCTCGACAGGGGGAGGGATGAGCACTGAAGCTTTCTTT. The chain uses TRBV4-1 and TRBJ1-1; 9 bases fit TRBD1. The CDR3 sequence is 18 residues long. The germline V gene has CDR1 MGHRA and CDR2 YSYEKL. J gave up 4 bases and V 4 bases, and 16 bases lay outside the gene matches.

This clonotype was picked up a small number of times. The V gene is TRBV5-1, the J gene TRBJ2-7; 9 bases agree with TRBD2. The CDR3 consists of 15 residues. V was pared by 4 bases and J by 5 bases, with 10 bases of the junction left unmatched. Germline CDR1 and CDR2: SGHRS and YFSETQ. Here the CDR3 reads CASSPEAGGGDEQYF. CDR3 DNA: TGCGCCAGCAGCCCCGAAGCGGGAGGAGGGGACGAGCAGTACTTC.

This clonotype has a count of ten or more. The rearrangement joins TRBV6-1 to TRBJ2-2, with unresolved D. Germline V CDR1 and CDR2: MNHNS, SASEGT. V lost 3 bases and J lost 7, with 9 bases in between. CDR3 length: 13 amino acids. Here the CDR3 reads CASSENYDGELFF. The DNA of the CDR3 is TGTGCCAGCAGTGAGAACTATGACGGGGAGCTGTTTTTT.

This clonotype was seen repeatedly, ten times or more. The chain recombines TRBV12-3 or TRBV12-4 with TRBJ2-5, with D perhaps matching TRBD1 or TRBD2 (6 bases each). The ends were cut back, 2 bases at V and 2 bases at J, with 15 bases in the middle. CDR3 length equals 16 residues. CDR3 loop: CASSLMAGHAQETQYF. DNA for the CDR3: TGTGCCAGCAGTTTAATGGCGGGACACGCGCAAGAGACCCAGTACTTC.

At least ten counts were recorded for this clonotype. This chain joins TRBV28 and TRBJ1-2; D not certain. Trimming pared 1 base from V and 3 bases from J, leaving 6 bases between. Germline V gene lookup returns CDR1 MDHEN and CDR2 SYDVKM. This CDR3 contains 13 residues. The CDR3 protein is CASSLYRYYGYTF. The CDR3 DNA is TGTGCCAGCAGTTTATACCGATACTATGGCTACACCTTC.

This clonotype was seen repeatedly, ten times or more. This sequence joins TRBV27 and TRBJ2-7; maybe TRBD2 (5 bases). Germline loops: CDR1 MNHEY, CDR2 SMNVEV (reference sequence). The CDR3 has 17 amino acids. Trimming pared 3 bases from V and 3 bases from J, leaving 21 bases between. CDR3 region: CASSFPARTPFLYEQYF. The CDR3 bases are TGTGCCAGCAGTTTCCCAGCCCGGACTCCCTTTCTCTACGAGCAGTACTTC.

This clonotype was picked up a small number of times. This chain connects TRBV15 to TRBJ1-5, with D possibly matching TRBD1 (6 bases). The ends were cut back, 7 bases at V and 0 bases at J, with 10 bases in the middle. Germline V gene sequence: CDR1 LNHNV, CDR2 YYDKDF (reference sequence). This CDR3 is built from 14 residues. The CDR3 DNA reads TGTGCCACCACTACGACAGGTAGCAATCAGCCCCAGCATTTT. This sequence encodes CATTTTGSNQPQHF.

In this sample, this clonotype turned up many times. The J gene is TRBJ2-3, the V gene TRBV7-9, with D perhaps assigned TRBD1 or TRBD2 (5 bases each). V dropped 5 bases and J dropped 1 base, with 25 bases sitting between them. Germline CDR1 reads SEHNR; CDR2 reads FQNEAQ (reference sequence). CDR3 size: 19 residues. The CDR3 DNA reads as TGTGCCAGCAGCCCTAGTTTGATGAGGGGCGCACTACGCACAGATACGCAGTATTTT. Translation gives CASSPSLMRGALRTDTQYF.

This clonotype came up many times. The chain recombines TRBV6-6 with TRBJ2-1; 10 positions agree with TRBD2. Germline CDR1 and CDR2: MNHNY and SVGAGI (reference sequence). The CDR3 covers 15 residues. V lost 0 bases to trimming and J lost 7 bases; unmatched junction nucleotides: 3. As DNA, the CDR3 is TGTGCCAGCAGTTACTCAACTAGCGGGACAAATGAGCAGTTCTTC. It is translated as CASSYSTSGTNEQFF.

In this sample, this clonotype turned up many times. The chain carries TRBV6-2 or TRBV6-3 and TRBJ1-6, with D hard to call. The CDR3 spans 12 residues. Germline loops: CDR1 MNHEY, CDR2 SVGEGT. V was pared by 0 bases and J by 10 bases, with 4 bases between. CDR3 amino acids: CASSYSSSPLHF. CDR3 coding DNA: TGTGCCAGCAGTTACTCGTCATCACCCCTCCACTTT.

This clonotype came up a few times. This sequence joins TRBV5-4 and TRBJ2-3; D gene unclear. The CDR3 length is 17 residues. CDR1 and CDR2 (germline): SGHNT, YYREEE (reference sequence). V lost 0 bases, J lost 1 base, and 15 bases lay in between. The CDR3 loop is CASSLGFPFTGTDTQYF. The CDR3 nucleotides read TGTGCCAGCAGCTTGGGTTTCCCCTTCACCGGCACAGATACGCAGTATTTT.

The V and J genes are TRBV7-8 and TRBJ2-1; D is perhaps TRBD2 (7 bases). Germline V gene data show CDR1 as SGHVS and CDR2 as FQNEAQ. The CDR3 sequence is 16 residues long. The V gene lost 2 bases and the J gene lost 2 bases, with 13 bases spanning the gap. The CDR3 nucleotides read TGTGCCAGCAGCTTATTGAACGGGGGGCCCTACAATGAGCAGTTCTTC. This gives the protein CASSLLNGGPYNEQFF.

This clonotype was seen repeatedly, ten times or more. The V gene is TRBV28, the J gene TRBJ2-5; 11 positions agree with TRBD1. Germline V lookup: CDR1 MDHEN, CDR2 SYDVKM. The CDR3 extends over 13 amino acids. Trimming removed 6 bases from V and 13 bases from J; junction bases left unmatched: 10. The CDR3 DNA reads TGTGCCAGCAGCCGGGACAGGGGGACTCTAGTGTACTTC. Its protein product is CASSRDRGTLVYF.

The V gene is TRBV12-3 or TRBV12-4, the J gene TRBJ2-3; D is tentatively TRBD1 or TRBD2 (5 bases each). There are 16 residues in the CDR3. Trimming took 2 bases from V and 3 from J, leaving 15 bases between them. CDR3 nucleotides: TGTGCCAGCAGTTTATACGGGACCGAGGGTACAGATACGCAGTATTTT. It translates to CASSLYGTEGTDTQYF.

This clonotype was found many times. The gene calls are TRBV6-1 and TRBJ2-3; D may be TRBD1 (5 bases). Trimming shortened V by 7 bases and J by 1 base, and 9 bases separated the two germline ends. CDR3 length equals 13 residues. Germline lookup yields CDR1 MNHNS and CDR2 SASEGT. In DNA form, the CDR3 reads TGTGCCAGCACCCAGGGTCGCACAGATACGCAGTATTTT. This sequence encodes CASTQGRTDTQYF.

The CDR3 nucleotides read TGCGCCAGCAGCCAAGTGCTGGGGACTATGGGGTTCTTC. This translates into CASSQVLGTMGFF. V and J are TRBV4-3 and TRBJ2-1, with TRBD2 matching 7 bases. Unmatched junction bases numbered 9, after V lost 1 base and J lost 15 bases. CDR3 size: 13 residues. CDR1 and CDR2 (germline): LGHNA, YSLEER.

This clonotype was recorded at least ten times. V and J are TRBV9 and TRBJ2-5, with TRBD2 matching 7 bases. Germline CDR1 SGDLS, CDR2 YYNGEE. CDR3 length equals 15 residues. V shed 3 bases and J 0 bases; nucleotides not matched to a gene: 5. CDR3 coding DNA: TGTGCCAGCAGCGGGGGGGGTCTGCACCAAGAGACCCAGTACTTC. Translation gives CASSGGGLHQETQYF.

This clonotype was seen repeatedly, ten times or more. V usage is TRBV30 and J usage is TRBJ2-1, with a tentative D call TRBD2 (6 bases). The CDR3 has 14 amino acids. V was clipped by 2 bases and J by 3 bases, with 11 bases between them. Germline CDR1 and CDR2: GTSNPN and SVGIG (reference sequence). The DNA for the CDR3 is TGTGCCTGGAGTCCTAGACTAGGCTACAATGAGCAGTTCTTC. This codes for CAWSPRLGYNEQFF.

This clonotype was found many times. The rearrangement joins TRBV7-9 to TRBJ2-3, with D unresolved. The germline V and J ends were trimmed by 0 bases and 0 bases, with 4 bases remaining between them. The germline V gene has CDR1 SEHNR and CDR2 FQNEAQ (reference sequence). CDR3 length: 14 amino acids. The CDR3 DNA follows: TGTGCCAGCAGCTTAGCGGCCAGCACAGATACGCAGTATTTT. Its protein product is CASSLAASTDTQYF.

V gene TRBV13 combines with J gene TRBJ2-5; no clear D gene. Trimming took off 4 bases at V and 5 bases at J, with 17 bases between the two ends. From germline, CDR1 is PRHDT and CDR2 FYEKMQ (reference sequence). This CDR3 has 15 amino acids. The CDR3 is CASSSPSLTVETQYF. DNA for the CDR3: TGTGCCAGCAGCTCGCCCAGTCTTACGGTCGAGACCCAGTACTTC.

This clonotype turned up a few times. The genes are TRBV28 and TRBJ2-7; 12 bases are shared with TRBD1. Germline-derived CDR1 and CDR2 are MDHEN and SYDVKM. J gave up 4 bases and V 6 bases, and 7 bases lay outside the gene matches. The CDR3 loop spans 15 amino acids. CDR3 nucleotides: TGTGCCAGCAGATCCGGGACAGGGGGCTTTTACGAGCAGTACTTC. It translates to CASRSGTGGFYEQYF.

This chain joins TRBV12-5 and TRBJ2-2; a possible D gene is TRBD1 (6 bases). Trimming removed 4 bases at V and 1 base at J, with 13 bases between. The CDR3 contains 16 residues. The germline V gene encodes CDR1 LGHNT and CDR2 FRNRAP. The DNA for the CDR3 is TGTGCTAGTGGTTGGGGATACAGGGTGAACACCGGGGAGCTGTTTTTT. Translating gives CASGWGYRVNTGELFF.